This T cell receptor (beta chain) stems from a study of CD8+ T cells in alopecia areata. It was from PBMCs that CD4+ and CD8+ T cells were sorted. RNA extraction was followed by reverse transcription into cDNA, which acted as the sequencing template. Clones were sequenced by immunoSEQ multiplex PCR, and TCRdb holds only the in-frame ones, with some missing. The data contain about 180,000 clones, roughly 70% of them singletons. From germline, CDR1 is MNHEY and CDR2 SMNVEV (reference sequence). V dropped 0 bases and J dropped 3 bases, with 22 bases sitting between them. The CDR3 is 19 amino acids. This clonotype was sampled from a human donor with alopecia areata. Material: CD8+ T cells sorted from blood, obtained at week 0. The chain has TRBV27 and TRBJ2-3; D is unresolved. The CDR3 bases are TGTGCCAGCAGTTTATCAACCGTTCTGGGGATTAATAGGACAGATACGCAGTATTTT. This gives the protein CASSLSTVLGINRTDTQYF.